Sequencing of this T cell receptor (beta chain) was carried out in a study of T cells in Graves' hyperthyroidism and ophthalmopathy. Only a few counts were recorded for this clonotype. There were TCR beta CDR3 regions amplified from RNA transcripts. Using the HTBI primer set, a first-round RT-PCR was run on the TCR CDR3. TCRdb analysed the multiplex PCR reads with MiXCR anew, one entry per CDR3 protein. The table lists 250,000 to 300,000 distinct CDR3 sequences, roughly 13% of them singletons. CDR1 MDHEN and CDR2 SYDVKM come from the germline V gene. The CDR3 sequence is 14 residues long. The chain employs TRBV28 and TRBJ2-4, with D unresolved. This sequence was found in a woman in her forties with Graves' hyperthyroidism. Material for sequencing was blood. For the CDR3, the DNA is TGTGCTACCACCCCCGGTTCGGCCAGCAGCATTCAGTACTTC. It encodes CATTPGSASSIQYF.